This T cell receptor (beta chain) was identified during a study of Ad26.COV2.S vaccination and SARS-CoV-2 variants. Study details: The study gave Ad26.COV2.S intramuscularly, once or twice 56 days apart.

Worth noting for this clone: Antigen specificity is unknown.

Trimming removed 7 bases at V and 9 bases at J, with 14 bases between. The CDR3 has 13 residues. In germline, CDR1 is SGHRS, CDR2 YFSETQ. Study-wide findings and caveats: Non-spike TCR breadth showed similarity between vaccine and placebo recipients. Analyses of TCR breadth and depth may have underestimated total T cell responses.

The sample's treatment: roughly 18 received Ad26.COV2.S at low or high dose, single or two shots; 5 received placebo; per-sample allocation not given. Sample collection was performed on day 63 after the first vaccine or placebo injection. An Ad26 vector carrying the Wuhan-strain SARS-CoV-2 spike served as the vaccine. Sequencing used immunoSEQ multiplex PCR; TCRdb keeps in-frame clones, though not all of them. The table records some 350,000 clones, 85% of them present only once. This chain uses TRBV5-1 with TRBJ1-6, with a tentative D call TRBD1 (6 bases). The source was peripheral blood, collected in a trial of Ad26.COV2.S vaccine versus placebo. The source is a person aged 18 to 65 who received the Ad26.COV2.S COVID-19 vaccine or a placebo. The CDR3 is CASHRELGSPLHF. The DNA for the CDR3 is TGCGCCAGCCACAGGGAGTTGGGTTCACCCCTCCACTTT.